This T cell receptor beta chain originates from a study of blood T cells in healthy people across ages. Study conclusions and caveats: The recorded TCR beta diversity per million T cells decreased in a roughly linear manner with age.

Through a sample-barcoded 5' primer and a J-beta primer mix, a second PCR was run for about 6 to 12 cycles. Every cDNA molecule bore a tag from a template-switch adaptor containing 12 random nucleotides. TCRdb recomputed calls from the 5' RACE reads with MiXCR, one row per CDR3 protein. The sample lists 600,000 or so distinct CDR3 sequences, about 30% occurring once. Concerning this clonotype: The antigen is not known. A much more abundant neighbour one base away suggests this may be a read error.

Trimming pared 0 bases from V and 7 bases from J, leaving 17 bases between. Germline V gene lookup returns CDR1 SGDLS and CDR2 YYNGEE. The CDR3 has 15 residues. Each of the donors had roughly 9.1 milliliters of peripheral blood drawn into EDTA-treated Vacutainer tubes. The TCR originated in a woman aged 80 or over in good health. Sample: blood. The chain is built from TRBV9 and TRBJ2-7; no clear D. The CDR3 sequence is CASSVDPAAYNEQYF. CDR3 DNA: TGTGCCAGCAGCGTAGACCCGGCGGCCTACAATGAGCAGTACTTC.